Listed here are 14 T cell receptor beta chains from one sample, sequenced in a study of blood T cell repertoires in COVID-19. Sequencing used immunoSEQ multiplex PCR; TCRdb keeps in-frame clones, though not all of them. This sample has a few hundred thousand clones; roughly 88% occur once, and the top ten carry approximately 1.3%. Sequenced input: peripheral blood. The receptors were sampled from a woman aged 35 to 49 who had recovered from COVID-19.

The J gene is TRBJ2-7, the V gene TRBV7-8; weak D call: TRBD1 (6 bases). Per germline, CDR1 SGHVS and CDR2 FQNEAQ. Trimming removed 7 bases at V and 7 bases at J, with 20 bases between. The CDR3 has 14 residues. The CDR3 loop reads CASTRGVGAFEQYF. For the CDR3, the DNA is TGTGCCAGCACCCGGGGTGTGGGGGCATTTGAGCAGTACTTC.

The rearrangement links TRBV7-2 to TRBJ1-2; 7 bases fit TRBD1. V dropped 5 bases and J dropped 4; count of bases not matched to a gene: 13. This CDR3 has 16 amino acids. Germline V lookup: CDR1 SGHTA, CDR2 FQGNSA. CDR3 DNA: TGTGCCAGCAGCGCAAAACTCCCGGGACAGCCCTATGGCTACACCTTC. Its translation: CASSAKLPGQPYGYTF.

This chain joins TRBV6-6 and TRBJ2-5; 8 nucleotides line up with TRBD1. The ends lost 5 bases at V and 2 bases at J; junction bases unmatched: 10. Germline CDR1 is MNHNY and CDR2 is SVGAGI (reference sequence). The CDR3 extends over 16 amino acids. CDR3: CASSPGQGRPQETQYF. CDR3 nucleotide sequence: TGTGCCAGCAGTCCTGGACAGGGACGTCCACAAGAGACCCAGTACTTC.

The chain recombines TRBV5-1 with TRBJ2-1; 7 nucleotides match TRBD1. This CDR3 region has 15 residues. The germline gives CDR1 SGHRS, CDR2 YFSETQ. Germline trimming cut 1 base from V and 1 base from J; bases unmatched to any gene: 2. This chain's CDR3 is CASSLTGESYNEQFF. The CDR3 coding sequence is TGCGCCAGCAGCTTGACAGGGGAGTCCTACAATGAGCAGTTCTTC.

CDR3 region: CASSFVTGVDGYTF. CDR3 sequence (DNA): TGTGCCAGCAGCTTTGTTACAGGGGTGGATGGCTACACCTTC. The rearrangement links TRBV11-2 to TRBJ1-2, with 7 bases fitting TRBD1. The CDR3 covers 14 residues. V lost 3 bases, J lost 6 bases, and 7 bases stayed unmatched. Germline lookup yields CDR1 SGHAT and CDR2 FQNNGV.

The CDR3 sequence is CASSLGTVSPLHF. CDR3 DNA: TGTGCCAGCAGCTTGGGGACAGTTTCACCCCTCCACTTT. J is TRBJ1-6 and V is TRBV5-4; perhaps TRBD1 as D (6 bases). The CDR3 totals 13 residues. Germline loops: CDR1 SGHNT, CDR2 YYREEE (reference sequence). The V end was cut by 0 bases, the J end by 9 bases, with 7 bases between.

Remarks on this clone: This specimen includes other DNA sequences encoding the same CDR3. The J gene is TRBJ2-7, the V gene TRBV3-1 (or the pseudogene TRBV3-2); 8 bases match TRBD2. This CDR3 spans 15 amino acids. Germline V gene lookup returns CDR1 LGHDT and CDR2 YNNKEL (reference sequence). J gave up 4 bases and V 1 base, and 6 bases lay outside the gene matches. In nucleotides, the CDR3 is TGTGCCAGCAGCCAAGGATCGGGAGGGGGTTACGAGCAGTACTTC. Translating it yields CASSQGSGGGYEQYF.

The rearrangement uses TRBV5-5 and TRBJ1-5, with D hard to call. CDR3 length: 13 residues. V dropped 0 bases and J dropped 4 bases, with 5 bases sitting between them. Germline CDR1 SGHKS, CDR2 YYEKEE (reference sequence). The CDR3 coding sequence is TGTGCCAGCAGCTTGGAGAGTAATCAGCCCCAGCATTTT. Translating gives CASSLESNQPQHF.

The J gene is TRBJ2-5, the V gene TRBV30; D might be TRBD1 (6 bases). The CDR3 is made up of 15 amino acids. Trimming removed 4 bases from V and 2 bases from J, with 17 bases in between. Germline V gene sequence: CDR1 GTSNPN, CDR2 SVGIG (reference sequence). CDR3 residues: CAWNFWDKAQETQYF. The CDR3 DNA reads as TGTGCCTGGAATTTTTGGGACAAAGCACAAGAGACCCAGTACTTC.

The CDR3 DNA reads as TGTGCCAGCAGCAGCAGACAGGGGGAGGCAAACACCATATATTTT. This codes for CASSSRQGEANTIYF. The gene calls are TRBV6-6 and TRBJ1-3, with 9 bases identical to TRBD1. Germline V CDR1 and CDR2: MNHNY, SVGAGI (reference sequence). CDR3 length equals 15 residues. J lost 6 bases, V lost 6 bases, and 9 bases had no gene match.

The V call is TRBV15, the J call TRBJ2-1; 7 bases align to TRBD1. CDR3 length: 15 residues. CDR1 is LNHNV, CDR2 YYDKDF, per germline (reference sequence). J was trimmed by 1 base and V by 4 bases; bases with no gene match: 4. The CDR3 sequence is CATSMDRLSYNEQFF. CDR3 nucleotides: TGTGCCACCAGCATGGACAGGTTATCCTACAATGAGCAGTTCTTC. Full variable domain (outside the CDR3, taken from reference TRBV15 and TRBJ2-1): DAMVIQNPRYQVTQFGKPVTLSCSQTLNHNVMYWYQQKSSQAPKLLFHYYDKDFNNEADTPDNFQSRRPNTSFCFLDIRSPGLGDTAMYLCATSMDRLSYNEQFFGPGTRLTVL.

A few counts support this clone. The chain is built from TRBV5-1 and TRBJ1-5; D gene unclear. The V gene's germline CDR1 is SGHRS and CDR2 YFSETQ. Trimming took off 0 bases at V and 7 bases at J, with 14 bases between the two ends. This CDR3 comprises 15 residues. The CDR3 loop is CASSLGEGTGQPQHF. The CDR3 DNA follows: TGCGCCAGCAGCTTGGGAGAGGGTACGGGCCAGCCCCAGCATTTT.

The chain employs TRBV27 and TRBJ2-7; maybe TRBD2 (5 bases). The V end was cut by 5 bases, the J end by 0 bases, with 11 bases between. This CDR3 has 14 amino acids. Germline V gene data show CDR1 as MNHEY and CDR2 as SMNVEV (reference sequence). DNA of the CDR3: TGTGCCAGCAGTCCCCGGGAAGACTCCTACGAGCAGTACTTC. Translating it yields CASSPREDSYEQYF.

The J gene is TRBJ2-7, the V gene TRBV5-1, with 11 bases lining up with TRBD1. CDR1 and CDR2 from the germline V gene are SGHRS and YFSETQ. This CDR3 is 14 amino acids long. Trimming removed 7 bases from V and 3 bases from J; junction bases left unmatched: 6. The CDR3 nucleotides are TGCGCCAGCGGCGAGGGACAGGGGGTCTACGAGCAGTACTTC. Protein: CASGEGQGVYEQYF.